The clone carrying this TCR beta chain has just a few counts. This sample is drawn from a study of type 1 regulatory T cells. Study-wide background: T-allo10 is an in vitro-generated, Tr1-enriched CD4 T cell product specific for alloantigen.

Each CDR3 protein is one row after TCRdb ran MiXCR on the reads. The sample contains approximately 97,000 distinct CDR3 sequences, 31% of which appear only once. Sequenced: CD4+ T cells, either the whole sample or a sorted fraction (not recorded which). This clonotype was obtained from a human donor in good health.

CDR3 bases: TGTGCCAGCAGTTCCGCTAGCGGGAGGGCGTACAATGAGCAGTTCTTC. Its protein is CASSSASGRAYNEQFF. This rearrangement joins TRBV12-3 or TRBV12-4 to TRBJ2-1; the match to TRBD2 covers 12 bases. Trimming at V came to 4 bases and at J to 4 bases, leaving 5 bases not matched to a gene. The CDR3 consists of 16 residues.